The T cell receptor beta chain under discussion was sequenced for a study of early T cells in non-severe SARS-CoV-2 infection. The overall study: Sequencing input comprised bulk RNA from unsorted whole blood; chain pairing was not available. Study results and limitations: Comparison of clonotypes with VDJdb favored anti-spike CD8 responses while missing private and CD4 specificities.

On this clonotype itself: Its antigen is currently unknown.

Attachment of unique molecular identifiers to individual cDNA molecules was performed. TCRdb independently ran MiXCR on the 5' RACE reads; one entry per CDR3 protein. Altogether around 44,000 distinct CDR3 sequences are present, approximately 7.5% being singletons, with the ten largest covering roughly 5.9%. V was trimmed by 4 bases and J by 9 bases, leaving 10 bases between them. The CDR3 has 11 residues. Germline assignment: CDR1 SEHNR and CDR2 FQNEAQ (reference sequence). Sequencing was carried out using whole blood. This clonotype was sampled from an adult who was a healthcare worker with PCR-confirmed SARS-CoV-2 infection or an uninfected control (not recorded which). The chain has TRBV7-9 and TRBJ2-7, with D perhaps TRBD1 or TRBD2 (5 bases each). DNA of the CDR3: TGTGCCAGCAGCTCGGACGGGGCGCAGTACTTC. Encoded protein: CASSSDGAQYF.